What follows describes a single TCR beta chain. Its antigen remains unidentified. The data were taken from a study of cytomegalovirus exposure and HLA in healthy donors. Overall study findings and caveats: Specificity of three CMV-associated chains for CMV antigens was verified in vitro. According to the study, some 160 TCR beta chains were cytomegalovirus-associated.

Unrecorded immune exposure was likely among donors, who were nominally healthy when sampled. 13 Jbeta primers and 60 Vbeta primers were used for the PCR. Sequenced by immunoSEQ multiplex PCR; TCRdb stores in-frame clones only, minus some. The sample lists around 150,000 clones, over 75% occurring once. Germline lookup yields CDR1 SGHRS and CDR2 YFSETQ. V was shortened by 0 bases and J by 0 bases, with 7 bases between the two germline ends. This CDR3 contains 15 residues. The sample taken for sequencing was PBMCs. The J gene is TRBJ1-5, the V gene TRBV5-1; D not resolved. This clonotype was obtained from a man aged 50 or older in good health and CMV-seropositive. The CDR3 coding sequence is TGCGCCAGCAGCTTGGGACGGGATAGCAATCAGCCCCAGCATTTT. It is translated as CASSLGRDSNQPQHF.